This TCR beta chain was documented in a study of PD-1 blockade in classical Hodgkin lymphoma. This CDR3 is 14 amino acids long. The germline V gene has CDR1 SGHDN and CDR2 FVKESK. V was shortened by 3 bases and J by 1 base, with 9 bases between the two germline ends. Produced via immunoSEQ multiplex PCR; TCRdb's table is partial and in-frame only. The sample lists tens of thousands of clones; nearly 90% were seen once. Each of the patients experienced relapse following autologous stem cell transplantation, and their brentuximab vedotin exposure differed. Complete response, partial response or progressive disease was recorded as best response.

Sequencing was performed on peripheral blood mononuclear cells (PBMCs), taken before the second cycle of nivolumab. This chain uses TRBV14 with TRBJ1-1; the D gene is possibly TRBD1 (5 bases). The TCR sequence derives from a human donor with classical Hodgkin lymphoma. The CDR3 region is CASSQRQGNTEAFF. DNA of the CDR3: TGTGCCAGCAGCCAGCGTCAGGGGAACACTGAAGCTTTCTTT.